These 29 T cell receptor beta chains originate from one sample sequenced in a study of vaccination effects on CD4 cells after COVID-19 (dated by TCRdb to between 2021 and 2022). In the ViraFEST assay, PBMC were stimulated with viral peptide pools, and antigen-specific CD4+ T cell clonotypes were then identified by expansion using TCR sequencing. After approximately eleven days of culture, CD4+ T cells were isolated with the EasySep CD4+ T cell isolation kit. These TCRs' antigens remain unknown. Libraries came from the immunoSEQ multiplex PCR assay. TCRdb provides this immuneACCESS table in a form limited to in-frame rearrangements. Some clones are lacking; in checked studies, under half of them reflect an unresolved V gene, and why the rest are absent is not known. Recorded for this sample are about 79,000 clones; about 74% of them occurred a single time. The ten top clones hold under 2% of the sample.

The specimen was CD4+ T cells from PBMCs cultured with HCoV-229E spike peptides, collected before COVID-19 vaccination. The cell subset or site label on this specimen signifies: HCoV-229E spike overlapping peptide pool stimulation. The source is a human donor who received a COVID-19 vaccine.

CDR3 in amino acids: CATSDLGQGYNEQFF. The CDR3 DNA is TGTGCCACCAGTGATTTGGGACAGGGCTACAATGAGCAGTTCTTC. V and J are TRBV24-1 and TRBJ2-1, with TRBD1 matching over 8 bases. The CDR3 totals 15 residues. Germline trimming cut 0 bases from V and 3 bases from J; bases unmatched to any gene: 0. CDR1 is KGHDR, CDR2 SFDVKD, per germline.

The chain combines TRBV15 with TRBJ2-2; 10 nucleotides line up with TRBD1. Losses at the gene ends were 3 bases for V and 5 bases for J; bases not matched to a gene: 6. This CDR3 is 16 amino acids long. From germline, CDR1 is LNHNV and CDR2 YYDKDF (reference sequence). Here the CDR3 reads CATSSGDRGRTGELFF. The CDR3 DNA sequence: TGTGCCACCAGCAGCGGTGACAGGGGGCGTACCGGGGAGCTGTTTTTT.

CDR3 loop: CASSSKTGTEETQYF. The CDR3 DNA sequence: TGCGCCAGCAGCTCTAAAACCGGGACGGAAGAGACCCAGTACTTC. The chain recombines TRBV5-1 with TRBJ2-5; the D gene could be TRBD1 or TRBD2 (5 bases each). Germline V gives CDR1 SGHRS, CDR2 YFSETQ. This CDR3 is built from 15 residues. V shed 3 bases and J shed 3 bases, with 15 bases lying between them.

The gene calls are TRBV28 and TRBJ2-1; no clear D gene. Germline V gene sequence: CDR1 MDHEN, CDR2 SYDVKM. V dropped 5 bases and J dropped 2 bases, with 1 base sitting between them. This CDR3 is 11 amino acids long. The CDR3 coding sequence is TGTGCCAGCAGTACCTACAATGAGCAGTTCTTC. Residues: CASSTYNEQFF.

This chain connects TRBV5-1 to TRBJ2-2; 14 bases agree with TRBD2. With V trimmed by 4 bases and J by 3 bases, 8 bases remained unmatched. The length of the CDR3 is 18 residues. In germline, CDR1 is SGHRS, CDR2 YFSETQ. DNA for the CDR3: TGCGCCAGCAGCGCCGCGGGACTAGCGGGGGCTTACACCGGGGAGCTGTTTTTT. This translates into CASSAAGLAGAYTGELFF.

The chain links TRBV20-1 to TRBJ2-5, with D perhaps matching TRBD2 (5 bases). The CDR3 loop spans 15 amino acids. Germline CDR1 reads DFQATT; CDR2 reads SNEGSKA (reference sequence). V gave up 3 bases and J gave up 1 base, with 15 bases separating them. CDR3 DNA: TGCAGTGCTAGTGCCCAGCGGACCCGCCAAGAGACCCAGTACTTC. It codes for CSASAQRTRQETQYF.

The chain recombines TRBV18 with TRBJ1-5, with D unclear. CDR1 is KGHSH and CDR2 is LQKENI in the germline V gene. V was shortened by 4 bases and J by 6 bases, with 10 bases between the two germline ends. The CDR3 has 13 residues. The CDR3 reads CASSLGRTQPQHF. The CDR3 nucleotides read TGTGCCAGCTCACTGGGCAGGACTCAGCCCCAGCATTTT.

This chain's CDR3 is CASGPDNLDTQYF. The CDR3 DNA reads as TGCGCCAGCGGCCCTGATAATTTAGATACGCAGTATTTT. The rearrangement joins TRBV5-1 to TRBJ2-3; D remains unclear. Germline loops: CDR1 SGHRS, CDR2 YFSETQ. The ends were cut back, 7 bases at V and 5 bases at J, with 14 bases in the middle. The CDR3 sequence is 13 residues long.

The CDR3 region has the DNA TGTGCCAGCAGACCTAACACAGGGGGCACTGAAGCTTTCTTT. Translation gives CASRPNTGGTEAFF. The chain has TRBV6-6 and TRBJ1-1; TRBD1 aligns across 8 bases. V lost 6 bases, J lost 4 bases, and 7 bases stayed unmatched. CDR3 length: 14 residues. The germline V gene has CDR1 MNHNY and CDR2 SVGAGI (reference sequence).

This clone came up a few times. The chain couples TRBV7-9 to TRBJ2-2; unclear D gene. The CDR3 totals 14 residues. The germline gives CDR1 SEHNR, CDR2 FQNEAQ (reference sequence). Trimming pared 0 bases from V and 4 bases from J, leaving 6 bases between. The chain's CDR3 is CASSLALGTGELFF. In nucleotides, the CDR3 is TGTGCCAGCAGCTTAGCCCTCGGCACCGGGGAGCTGTTTTTT.

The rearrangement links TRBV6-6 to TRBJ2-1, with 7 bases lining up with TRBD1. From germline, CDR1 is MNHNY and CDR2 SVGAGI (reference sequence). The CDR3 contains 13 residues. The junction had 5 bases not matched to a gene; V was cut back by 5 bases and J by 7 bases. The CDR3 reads CASSLPGQNEQFF. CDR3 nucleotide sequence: TGTGCCAGCAGTCTCCCGGGACAGAATGAGCAGTTCTTC.

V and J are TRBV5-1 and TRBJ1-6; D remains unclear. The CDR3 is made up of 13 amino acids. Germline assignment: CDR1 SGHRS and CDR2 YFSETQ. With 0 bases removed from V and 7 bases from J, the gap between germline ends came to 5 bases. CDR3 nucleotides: TGCGCCAGCAGCTTGGGGCAGAATTCACCCCTCCACTTT. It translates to CASSLGQNSPLHF.

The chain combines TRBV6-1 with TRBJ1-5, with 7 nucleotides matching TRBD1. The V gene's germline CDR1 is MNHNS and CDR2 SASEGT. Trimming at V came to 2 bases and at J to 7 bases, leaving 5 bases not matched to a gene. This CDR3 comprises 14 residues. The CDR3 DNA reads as TGTGCCAGCAGTGAATTTAGGGGGCAACAGCCCCAGCATTTT. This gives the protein CASSEFRGQQPQHF.

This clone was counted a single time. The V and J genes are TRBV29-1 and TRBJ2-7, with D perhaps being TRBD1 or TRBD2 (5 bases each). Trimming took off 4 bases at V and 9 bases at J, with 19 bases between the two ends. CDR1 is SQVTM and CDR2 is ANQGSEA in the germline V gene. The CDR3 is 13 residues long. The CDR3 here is CSVAHGADSGQYV. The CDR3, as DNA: TGCAGCGTTGCTCACGGGGCCGACAGTGGGCAGTACGTC.

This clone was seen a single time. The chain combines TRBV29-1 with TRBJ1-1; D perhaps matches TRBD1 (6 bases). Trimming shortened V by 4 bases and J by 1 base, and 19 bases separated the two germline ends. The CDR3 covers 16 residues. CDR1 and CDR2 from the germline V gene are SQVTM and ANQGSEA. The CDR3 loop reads CSVAKTLRGQNTEAFF. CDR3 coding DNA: TGCAGCGTTGCAAAGACCCTCCGGGGGCAGAACACTGAAGCTTTCTTT.

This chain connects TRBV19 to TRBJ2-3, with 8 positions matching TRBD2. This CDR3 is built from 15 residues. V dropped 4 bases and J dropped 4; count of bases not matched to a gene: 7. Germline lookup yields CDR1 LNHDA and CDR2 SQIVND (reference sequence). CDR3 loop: CASSRGSGGSDTQYF. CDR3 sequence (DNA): TGTGCCAGTAGTAGGGGAAGCGGGGGTTCAGATACGCAGTATTTT.

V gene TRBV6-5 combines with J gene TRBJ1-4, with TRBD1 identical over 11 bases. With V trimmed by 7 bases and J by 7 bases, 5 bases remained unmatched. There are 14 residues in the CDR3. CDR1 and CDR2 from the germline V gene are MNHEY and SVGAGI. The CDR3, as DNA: TGTGCCAGCACCTCGGACAGGGGGCTTGAAAAACTGTTTTTT. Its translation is CASTSDRGLEKLFF.

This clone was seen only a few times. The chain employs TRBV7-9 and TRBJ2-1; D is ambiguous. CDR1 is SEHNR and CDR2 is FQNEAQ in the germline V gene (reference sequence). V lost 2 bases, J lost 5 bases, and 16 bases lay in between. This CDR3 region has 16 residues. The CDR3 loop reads CASSLKVRIWDNEQFF. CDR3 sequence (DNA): TGTGCCAGCAGCTTAAAGGTCCGGATTTGGGACAATGAGCAGTTCTTC.

The CDR3 protein is CASSEWGQGAVGYTF. The CDR3 nucleotides read TGCGCCAGCAGTGAGTGGGGACAGGGGGCAGTTGGCTACACCTTC. The rearrangement uses TRBV10-2 and TRBJ1-2; 12 nucleotides line up with TRBD1. Per germline, CDR1 WSHSY and CDR2 SAAADI. The CDR3 runs to 15 residues. V was pared by 1 base and J by 7 bases, with 4 bases of the junction left unmatched.

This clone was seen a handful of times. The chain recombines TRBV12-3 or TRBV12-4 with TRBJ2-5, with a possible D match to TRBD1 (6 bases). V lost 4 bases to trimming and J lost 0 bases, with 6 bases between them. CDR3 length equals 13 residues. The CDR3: CASSYRDQETQYF. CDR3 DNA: TGTGCCAGCAGTTACAGGGACCAAGAGACCCAGTACTTC.

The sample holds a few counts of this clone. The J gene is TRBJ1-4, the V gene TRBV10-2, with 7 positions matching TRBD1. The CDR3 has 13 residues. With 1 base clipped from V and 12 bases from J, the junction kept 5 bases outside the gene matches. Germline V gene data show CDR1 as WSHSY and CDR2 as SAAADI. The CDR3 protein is CASSEWGDSELFF. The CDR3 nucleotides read TGCGCCAGCAGTGAGTGGGGGGACAGTGAACTGTTTTTT.

CDR3 loop: CASSLQGGTDTQYF. The CDR3 DNA follows: TGTGCCAGCAGCTTGCAAGGTGGCACAGATACGCAGTATTTT. The genes are TRBV5-4 and TRBJ2-3; D call uncertain. The V gene's germline CDR1 is SGHNT and CDR2 YYREEE (reference sequence). This CDR3 region has 14 residues. Trimming took 1 base from V and 1 from J, leaving 7 bases between them.

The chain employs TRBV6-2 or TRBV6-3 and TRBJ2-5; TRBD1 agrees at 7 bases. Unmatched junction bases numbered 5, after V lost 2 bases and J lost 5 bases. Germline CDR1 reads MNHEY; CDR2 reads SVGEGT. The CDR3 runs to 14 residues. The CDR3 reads CASSYRGLGETQYF. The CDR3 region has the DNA TGTGCCAGCAGTTACAGGGGGCTCGGGGAGACCCAGTACTTC.

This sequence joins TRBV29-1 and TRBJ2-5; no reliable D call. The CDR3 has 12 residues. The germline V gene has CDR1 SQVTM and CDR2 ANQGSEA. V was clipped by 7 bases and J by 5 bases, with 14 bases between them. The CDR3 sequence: CSAKLISETQYF. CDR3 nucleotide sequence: TGCAGCGCGAAGCTCATTTCGGAGACCCAGTACTTC. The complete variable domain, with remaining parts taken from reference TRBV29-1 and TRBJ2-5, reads SAVISQKPSRDICQRGTSLTIQCQVDSQVTMMFWYRQQPGQSLTLIATANQGSEATYESGFVIDKFPISRPNLTFSTLTVSNMSPEDSSIYLCSAKLISETQYFGPGTRLLVL.

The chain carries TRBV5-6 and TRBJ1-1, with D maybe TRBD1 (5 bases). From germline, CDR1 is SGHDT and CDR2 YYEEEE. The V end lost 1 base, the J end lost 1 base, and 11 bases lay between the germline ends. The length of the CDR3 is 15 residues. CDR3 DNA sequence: TGTGCCAGCAGCTTGAAATGGGGGGGGAACACTGAAGCTTTCTTT. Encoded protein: CASSLKWGGNTEAFF. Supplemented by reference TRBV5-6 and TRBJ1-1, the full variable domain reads DAGVTQSPTHLIKTRGQQVTLRCSPKSGHDTVSWYQQALGQGPQFIFQYYEEEERQRGNFPDRFSGHQFPNYSSELNVNALLLGDSALYLCASSLKWGGNTEAFFGQGTRLTVV.

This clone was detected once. The CDR3 nucleotides read TGCGCCAGCAGCCCTAGCGGGAACACCGGGGAGCTGTTTTTT. It codes for CASSPSGNTGELFF. The chain is built from TRBV4-3 and TRBJ2-2, with 7 bases aligning to TRBD2. The CDR3 has 14 amino acids. Germline V gene data show CDR1 as LGHNA and CDR2 as YSLEER. V shed 4 bases and J 1 base; nucleotides not matched to a gene: 0.

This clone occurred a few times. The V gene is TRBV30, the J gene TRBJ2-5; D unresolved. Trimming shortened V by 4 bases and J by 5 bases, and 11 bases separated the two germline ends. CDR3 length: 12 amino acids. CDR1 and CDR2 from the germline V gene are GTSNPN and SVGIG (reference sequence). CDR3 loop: CAWTISSETQYF. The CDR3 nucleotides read TGTGCCTGGACCATAAGTTCCGAGACCCAGTACTTC.

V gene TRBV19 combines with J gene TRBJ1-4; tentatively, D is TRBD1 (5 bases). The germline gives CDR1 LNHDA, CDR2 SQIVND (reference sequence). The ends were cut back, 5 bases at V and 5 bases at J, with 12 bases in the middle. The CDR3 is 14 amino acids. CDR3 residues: CASSPRGTNEKLFF. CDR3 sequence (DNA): TGTGCCAGTAGTCCCCGGGGGACGAATGAAAAACTGTTTTTT.

The CDR3 is CASSYLRTINEQFF. CDR3 nucleotide sequence: TGTGCCAGCAGTTACTTGCGGACTATCAATGAGCAGTTCTTC. This chain links TRBV6-5 with TRBJ2-1; TRBD2 is a possible D gene (6 bases). Between the trimmed V and J ends, which lost 1 base and 6 bases, there was a span of 10 bases. CDR1 is MNHEY and CDR2 is SVGAGI in the germline V gene. The CDR3 covers 14 residues.